The present T cell receptor (beta chain) was sequenced within a study of cytomegalovirus exposure and HLA in healthy donors. CDR1 is SGHRS and CDR2 is YFSETQ in the germline V gene. The V end was cut by 1 base, the J end by 0 bases, with 8 bases between. CDR3 length: 15 residues. Details on this clone: Its antigen is not identified.

Overall study results and limits: In terms of immune exposure information, only CMV serostatus was available. The study assumed roughly uniform donor sequencing depth for presence/absence analyses. More clonal expansion characterized HLA-associated TCR beta chains than equally common others in a later analysis. TCR beta V- and J-gene trimming was later associated with a missense DCLRE1C variant.

Primers for the PCR totalled 60 Vbeta and 13 Jbeta. Sequencing used immunoSEQ multiplex PCR; TCRdb keeps in-frame clones, though not all of them. The sample contains about 190,000 clones, approximately 88% of which appear only once. Material for sequencing was PBMCs. The V gene is TRBV5-1, the J gene TRBJ1-3; tentative D call: TRBD1 (5 bases). The receptor was derived from a woman aged 50 to 65 in good health and CMV-seropositive. The CDR3 region is CASSLSGVSGNTIYF. The CDR3 DNA sequence: TGCGCCAGCAGCTTGTCGGGGGTCTCTGGAAACACCATATATTTT.